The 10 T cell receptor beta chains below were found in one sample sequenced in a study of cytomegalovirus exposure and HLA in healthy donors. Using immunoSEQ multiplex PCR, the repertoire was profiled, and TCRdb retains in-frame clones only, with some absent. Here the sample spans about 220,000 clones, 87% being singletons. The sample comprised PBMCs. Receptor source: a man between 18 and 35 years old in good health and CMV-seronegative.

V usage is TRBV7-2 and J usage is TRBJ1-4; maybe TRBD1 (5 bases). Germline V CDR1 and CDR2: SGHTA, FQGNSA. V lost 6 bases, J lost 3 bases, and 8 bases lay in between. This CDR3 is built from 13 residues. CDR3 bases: TGTGCCAGCAGGGCGGGGGCTAATGAAAAACTGTTTTTT. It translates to CASRAGANEKLFF.

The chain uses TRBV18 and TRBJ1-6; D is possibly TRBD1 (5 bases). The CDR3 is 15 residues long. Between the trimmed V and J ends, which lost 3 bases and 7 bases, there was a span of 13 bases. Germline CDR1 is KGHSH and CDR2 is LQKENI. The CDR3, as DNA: TGTGCCAGCTCACCTACGCAGGGCCCGAATTCACCCCTCCACTTT. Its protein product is CASSPTQGPNSPLHF.

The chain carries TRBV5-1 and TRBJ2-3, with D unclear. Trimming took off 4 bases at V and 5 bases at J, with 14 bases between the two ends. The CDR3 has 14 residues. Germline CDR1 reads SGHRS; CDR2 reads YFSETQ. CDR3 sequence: CASSPGGLQDTQYF. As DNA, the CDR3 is TGCGCCAGCAGCCCAGGTGGGCTGCAAGATACGCAGTATTTT.

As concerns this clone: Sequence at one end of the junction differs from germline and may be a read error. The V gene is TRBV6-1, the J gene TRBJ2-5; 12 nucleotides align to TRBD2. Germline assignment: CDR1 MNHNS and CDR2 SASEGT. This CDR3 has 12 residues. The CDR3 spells CASSGTSGVAHF. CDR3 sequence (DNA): TGTGCCAGCAGTGGGACTAGCGGGGTCGCTCACTTC.

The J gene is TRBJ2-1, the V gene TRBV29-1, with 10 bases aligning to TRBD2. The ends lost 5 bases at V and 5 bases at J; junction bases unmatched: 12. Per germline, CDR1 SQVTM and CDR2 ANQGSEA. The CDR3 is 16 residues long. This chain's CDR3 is CSVIILAGSNNNEQFF. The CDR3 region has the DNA TGCAGCGTTATTATACTAGCGGGGTCTAATAACAATGAGCAGTTCTTC.

CDR3 coding DNA: TGTGCCAGCAGCCGGACTAGCGCGGGAGATACGCAGTATTTT. Protein: CASSRTSAGDTQYF. The chain combines TRBV5-6 with TRBJ2-3; the match to TRBD2 covers 9 bases. Trimming took 4 bases from V and 5 from J; bases not matched to a gene: 5. From germline, CDR1 is SGHDT and CDR2 YYEEEE. The CDR3 has 14 residues. The full variable domain, in which reference TRBV5-6 and TRBJ2-3 provide the parts outside the CDR3, is DAGVTQSPTHLIKTRGQQVTLRCSPKSGHDTVSWYQQALGQGPQFIFQYYEEEERQRGNFPDRFSGHQFPNYSSELNVNALLLGDSALYLCASSRTSAGDTQYFGPGTRLTVL.

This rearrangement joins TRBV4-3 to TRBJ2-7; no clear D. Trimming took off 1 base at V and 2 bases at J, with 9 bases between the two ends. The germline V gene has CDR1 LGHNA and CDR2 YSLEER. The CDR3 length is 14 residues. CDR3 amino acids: CASSQGVLTYEQYF. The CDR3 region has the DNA TGCGCCAGCAGCCAAGGCGTCCTGACCTACGAGCAGTACTTC.

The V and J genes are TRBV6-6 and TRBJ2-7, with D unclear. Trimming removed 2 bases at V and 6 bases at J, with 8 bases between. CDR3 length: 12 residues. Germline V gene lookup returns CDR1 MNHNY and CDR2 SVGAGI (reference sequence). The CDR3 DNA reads TGTGCCAGCAGTTACGGCCCCTCCGAGCAGTACTTC. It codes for CASSYGPSEQYF.

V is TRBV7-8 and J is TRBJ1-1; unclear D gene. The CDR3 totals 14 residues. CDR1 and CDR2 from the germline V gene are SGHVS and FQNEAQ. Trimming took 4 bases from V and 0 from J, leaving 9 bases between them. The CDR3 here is CASSSTEMNTEAFF. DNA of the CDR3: TGTGCCAGCAGCTCCACAGAGATGAACACTGAAGCTTTCTTT.

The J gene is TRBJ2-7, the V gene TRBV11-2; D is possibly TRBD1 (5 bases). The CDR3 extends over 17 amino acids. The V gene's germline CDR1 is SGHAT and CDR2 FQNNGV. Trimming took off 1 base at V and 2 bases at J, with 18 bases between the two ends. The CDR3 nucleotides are TGTGCCAGCAGCTTAGGCCCAGACAGTTCGAAAACCTACGAGCAGTACTTC. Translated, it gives CASSLGPDSSKTYEQYF. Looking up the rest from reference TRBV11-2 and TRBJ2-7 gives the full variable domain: EAGVAQSPRYKIIEKRQSVAFWCNPISGHATLYWYQQILGQGPKLLIQFQNNGVVDDSQLPKDRFSAERLKGVDSTLKIQPAKLEDSAVYLCASSLGPDSSKTYEQYFGPGTRLTVT.